These 13 T cell receptor beta chains were sequenced from one sample in a study of T cell responses to AZD1222 COVID-19 vaccine. Clones were read by immunoSEQ multiplex PCR, and TCRdb kept only the in-frame ones, dropping some. The data show 20,000 to 25,000 clones, roughly 82% seen once. The sequenced sample was peripheral blood, obtained on day 0 of AZD1222 vaccination. The receptors stem from an adult in good health.

The rearrangement links TRBV29-1 to TRBJ1-5; no clear D gene. This CDR3 has 14 amino acids. The V and J ends lost 4 bases and 0 bases respectively, with 10 bases between them. CDR1 and CDR2 (germline): SQVTM, ANQGSEA. The CDR3 loop reads CSVGGAPSNQPQHF. CDR3 DNA: TGCAGCGTTGGTGGAGCACCTAGCAATCAGCCCCAGCATTTT.

The table lists this clone with a count of one. V and J are TRBV5-4 and TRBJ2-1; D is unclear. The CDR3 is 13 amino acids. Germline values: CDR1 SGHNT, CDR2 YYREEE (reference sequence). V shed 5 bases and J shed 6 bases, with 12 bases lying between them. The DNA for the CDR3 is TGTGCCAGCAGTTTCGTCCCCCGCAATGAGCAGTTCTTC. Translated, it gives CASSFVPRNEQFF.

The rearrangement uses TRBV5-8 and TRBJ2-3; TRBD2 agrees at 7 bases. The V gene end was trimmed by 0 bases and the J gene end by 3 bases; junction bases not matched to a gene: 4. From germline, CDR1 is SGHTS and CDR2 YDEGEE. The CDR3 spans 15 residues. In nucleotides, the CDR3 is TGTGCCAGCAGCTTGGTCCCTAGCGGAACAGATACGCAGTATTTT. Translating gives CASSLVPSGTDTQYF.

The rearrangement links TRBV11-2 to TRBJ2-2, with D unclear. With 4 bases removed from V and 5 bases from J, the gap between germline ends came to 8 bases. From germline, CDR1 is SGHAT and CDR2 FQNNGV. CDR3 length: 13 residues. The CDR3 is CASSSRGTGELFF. In DNA, the CDR3 is TGTGCCAGCAGCTCCCGAGGTACCGGGGAGCTGTTTTTT.

The V call is TRBV24-1, the J call TRBJ1-4; D gene ambiguous. Germline V gives CDR1 KGHDR, CDR2 SFDVKD. The CDR3 runs to 16 residues. Trimming pared 1 base from V and 0 bases from J, leaving 8 bases between. CDR3 sequence reads: CATSDFGGPTNEKLFF. The CDR3 nucleotides read TGTGCCACCAGTGATTTCGGCGGTCCAACTAATGAAAAACTGTTTTTT.

The chain has TRBV24-1 and TRBJ2-1, with TRBD2 identical over 10 bases. V lost 0 bases, J lost 4 bases, and 5 bases stayed unmatched. The germline V gene encodes CDR1 KGHDR and CDR2 SFDVKD. This CDR3 region has 17 residues. The CDR3 sequence: CATSDLLSSGGYNEQFF. Here the CDR3 DNA reads TGTGCCACCAGTGATTTGTTATCTAGCGGGGGTTACAATGAGCAGTTCTTC.

This chain connects TRBV11-2 to TRBJ1-1, with D perhaps matching TRBD1 (5 bases). V was shortened by 0 bases and J by 4 bases, with 6 bases between the two germline ends. This CDR3 has 13 amino acids. The V gene's germline CDR1 is SGHAT and CDR2 FQNNGV. The CDR3, as DNA: TGTGCCAGCAGCTTAGAGGGGGTCACTGAAGCTTTCTTT. It yields the protein CASSLEGVTEAFF.

This clone was observed a single time. This chain uses TRBV19 with TRBJ1-1; TRBD1 matches at 9 bases. Germline assignment: CDR1 LNHDA and CDR2 SQIVND (reference sequence). With V trimmed by 5 bases and J by 4 bases, 8 bases remained unmatched. The CDR3 has 15 amino acids. For the CDR3, the DNA is TGTGCCAGTAGTGTAACAGGGGGCGGTGGCACTGAAGCTTTCTTT. Its protein is CASSVTGGGGTEAFF.

This rearrangement joins TRBV27 to TRBJ1-1, with a tentative D call TRBD1 (5 bases). CDR1 is MNHEY and CDR2 is SMNVEV in the germline V gene (reference sequence). V was shortened by 3 bases and J by 0 bases, with 17 bases between the two germline ends. The CDR3 is made up of 17 amino acids. The CDR3 coding sequence is TGTGCCAGCAGTTTTTCGATATCCGAGACAGTGAACACTGAAGCTTTCTTT. Its translation is CASSFSISETVNTEAFF.

The rearrangement links TRBV3-1 (or the pseudogene TRBV3-2) to TRBJ2-3; D is ambiguous. The CDR3 covers 13 residues. Germline CDR1 LGHDT, CDR2 YNNKEL (reference sequence). Trimming shortened V by 4 bases and J by 2 bases, and 7 bases separated the two germline ends. CDR3 protein: CASSRANTDTQYF. Written as DNA, the CDR3 is TGTGCCAGCAGCCGGGCCAACACAGATACGCAGTATTTT.

The J gene is TRBJ1-2, the V gene TRBV28; no clear D. Trimming left V 2 bases short and J 7 bases short, with 14 bases between. CDR1 is MDHEN and CDR2 is SYDVKM in the germline V gene. There are 14 residues in the CDR3. DNA for the CDR3: TGTGCCAGCAGTTTAAGGGCAGCCTCTAGTGGCTACACCTTC. Translated, it gives CASSLRAASSGYTF.

The chain uses TRBV29-1 and TRBJ2-1; 8 bases line up with TRBD2. The CDR3 is 14 amino acids. J was trimmed by 3 bases and V by 8 bases; bases with no gene match: 9. The germline V gene has CDR1 SQVTM and CDR2 ANQGSEA. CDR3 in DNA: TGCAGCCTGCTGGGGCGGGGGGTCTACAATGAGCAGTTCTTC. Translating it yields CSLLGRGVYNEQFF.

The chain couples TRBV2 to TRBJ2-5; D is unresolved. This CDR3 spans 13 amino acids. The V gene lost 5 bases and the J gene lost 4 bases, with 11 bases spanning the gap. Looked up from germline, CDR1 is SNHLY and CDR2 is FYNNEI. Written as DNA, the CDR3 is TGTGCCAGCAGTAAGGGATTAGGAGAGACCCAGTACTTC. Amino acids: CASSKGLGETQYF.